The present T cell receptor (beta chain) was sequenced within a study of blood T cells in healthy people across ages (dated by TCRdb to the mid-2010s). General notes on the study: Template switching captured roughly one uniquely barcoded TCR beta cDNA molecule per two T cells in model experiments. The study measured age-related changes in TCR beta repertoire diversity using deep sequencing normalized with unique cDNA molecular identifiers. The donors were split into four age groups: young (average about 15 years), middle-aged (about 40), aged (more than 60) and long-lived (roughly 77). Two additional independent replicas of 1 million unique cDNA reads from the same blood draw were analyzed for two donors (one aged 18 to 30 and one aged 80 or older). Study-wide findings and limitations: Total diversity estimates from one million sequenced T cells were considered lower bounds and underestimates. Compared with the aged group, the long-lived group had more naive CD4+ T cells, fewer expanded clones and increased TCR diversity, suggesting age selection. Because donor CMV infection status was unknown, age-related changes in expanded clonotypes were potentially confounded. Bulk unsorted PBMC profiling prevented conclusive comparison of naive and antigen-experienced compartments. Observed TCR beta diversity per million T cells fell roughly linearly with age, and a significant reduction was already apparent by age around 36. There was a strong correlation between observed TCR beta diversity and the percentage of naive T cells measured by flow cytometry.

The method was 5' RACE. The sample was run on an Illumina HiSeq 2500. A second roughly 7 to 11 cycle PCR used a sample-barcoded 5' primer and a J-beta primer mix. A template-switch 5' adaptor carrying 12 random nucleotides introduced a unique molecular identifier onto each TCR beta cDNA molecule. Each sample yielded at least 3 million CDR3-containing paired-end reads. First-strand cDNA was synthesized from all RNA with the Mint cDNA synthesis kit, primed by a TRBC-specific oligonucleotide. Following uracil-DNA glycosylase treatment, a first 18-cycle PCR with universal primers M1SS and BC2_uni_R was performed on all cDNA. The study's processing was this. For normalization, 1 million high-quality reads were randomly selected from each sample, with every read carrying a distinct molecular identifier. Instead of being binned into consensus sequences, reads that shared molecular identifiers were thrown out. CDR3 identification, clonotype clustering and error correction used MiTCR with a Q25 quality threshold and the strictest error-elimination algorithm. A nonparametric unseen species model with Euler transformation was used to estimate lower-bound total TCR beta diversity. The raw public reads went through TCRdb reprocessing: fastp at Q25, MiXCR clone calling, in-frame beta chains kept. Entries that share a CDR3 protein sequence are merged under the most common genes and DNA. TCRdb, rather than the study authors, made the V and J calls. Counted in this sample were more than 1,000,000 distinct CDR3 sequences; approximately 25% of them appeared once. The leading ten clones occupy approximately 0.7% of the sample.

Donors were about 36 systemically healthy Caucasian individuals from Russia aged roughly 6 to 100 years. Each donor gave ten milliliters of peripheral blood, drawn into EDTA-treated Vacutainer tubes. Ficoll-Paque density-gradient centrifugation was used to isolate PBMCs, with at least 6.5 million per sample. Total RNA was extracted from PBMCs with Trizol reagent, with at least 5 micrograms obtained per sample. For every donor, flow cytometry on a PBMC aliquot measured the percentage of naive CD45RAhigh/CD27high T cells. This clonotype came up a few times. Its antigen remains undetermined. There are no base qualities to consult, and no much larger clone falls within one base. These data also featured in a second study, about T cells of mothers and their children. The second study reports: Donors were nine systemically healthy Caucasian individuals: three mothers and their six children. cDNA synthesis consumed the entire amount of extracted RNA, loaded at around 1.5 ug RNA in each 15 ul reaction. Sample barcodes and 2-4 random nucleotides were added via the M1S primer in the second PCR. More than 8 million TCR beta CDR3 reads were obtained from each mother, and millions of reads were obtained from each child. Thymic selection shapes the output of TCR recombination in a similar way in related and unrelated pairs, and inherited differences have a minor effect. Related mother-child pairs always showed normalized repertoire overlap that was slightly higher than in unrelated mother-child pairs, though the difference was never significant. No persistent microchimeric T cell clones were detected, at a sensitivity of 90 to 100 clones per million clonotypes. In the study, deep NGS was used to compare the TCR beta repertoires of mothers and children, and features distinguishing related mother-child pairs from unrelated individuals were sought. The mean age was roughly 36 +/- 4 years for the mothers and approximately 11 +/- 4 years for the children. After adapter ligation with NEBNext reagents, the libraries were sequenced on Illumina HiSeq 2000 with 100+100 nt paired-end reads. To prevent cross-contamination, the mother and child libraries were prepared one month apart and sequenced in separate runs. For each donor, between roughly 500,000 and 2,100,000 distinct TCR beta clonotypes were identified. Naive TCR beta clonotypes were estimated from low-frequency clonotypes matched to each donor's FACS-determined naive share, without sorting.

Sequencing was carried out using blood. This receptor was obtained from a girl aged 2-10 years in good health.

The base sequence is TGTGCCAGCAGCTTTACAGGGAAGGGTGAAGCTTTCTTT. Its protein product is CASSFTGKGEAFF. The chain employs TRBV13 and TRBJ1-1; TRBD1 is a weak D gene call, 6 bases matching. Trimming costs V 3 bases and J 7 bases, and their ends lie 12 bases apart. Spanning cysteine to phenylalanine, the CDR3 consists of 13 amino acids. Just the 39-base CDR3 DNA is kept, in frame starting at base 1. According to the germline V gene (reference sequence), CDR1 reads PRHDT and CDR2 reads FYEKMQ.